Each of the 29 T cell receptor beta chains below was sequenced from the same sample in a study of shared clonotypes between healthy human individuals (TCRdb year 2020). Library preparation employed the immunoSEQ multiplex PCR assay. TCRdb provides this immuneACCESS table in a form limited to in-frame rearrangements. Some clones are lacking; in checked studies, under half of them reflect an unresolved V gene, and why the rest are absent is not known. For this sample there are approximately 840,000 clones; about 96% appear just once. Clones ranked in the top ten supply around 0.21% of the sample. CD8 naive samples were CD45RO-negative cells positively selected for CCR7, giving a CD45RA+CCR7+ population that excluded TemRA cells. Material for sequencing was naive CD8+ T cells sorted from blood. According to the study, the label for this sample's cell subset or site signals: CD45RA+CCR7+. These receptors all stem from a man aged 25 to 40 in good health.

As for this clone: Additional DNA sequences in this sample encode the identical CDR3. The chain has TRBV4-1 and TRBJ1-2; D not resolved. There are 12 residues in the CDR3. V lost 0 bases, J lost 8 bases, and 7 bases lay in between. The V gene's germline CDR1 is MGHRA and CDR2 YSYEKL. CDR3 loop: CASSQDLSGYTF. The CDR3 DNA follows: TGCGCCAGCAGCCAAGATTTGTCCGGCTACACCTTC.

This sequence joins TRBV2 and TRBJ2-7; weak D call: TRBD2 (5 bases). The CDR3 spans 11 residues. The V gene lost 5 bases and the J gene lost 7 bases, with 9 bases spanning the gap. Germline V CDR1 and CDR2: SNHLY, FYNNEI. CDR3 amino acids: CASSPPGEQYF. CDR3 coding DNA: TGTGCCAGCAGTCCCCCGGGGGAGCAGTACTTC.

Here the CDR3 DNA reads TGCGCCTCCAGCGGGGGACAGGGCCCCTACGAGCAGTACTTC. It encodes CASSGGQGPYEQYF. V is TRBV10-2 and J is TRBJ2-7; D may be TRBD1 (9 bases). The CDR3 is 14 amino acids. V was shortened by 11 bases and J by 2 bases, with 19 bases between the two germline ends. Germline V gene sequence: CDR1 WSHSY, CDR2 SAAADI.

The chain has TRBV9 and TRBJ2-3; D is uncertain. Trimming cost V 3 bases and J 2 bases, with 19 bases left between them. CDR3 length: 17 amino acids. CDR1 SGDLS and CDR2 YYNGEE come from the germline V gene. The CDR3 DNA reads TGTGCCAGCAGCGGGTCAGAGGCTACCAAGAACACAGATACGCAGTATTTT. Translation gives CASSGSEATKNTDTQYF.

The chain links TRBV27 to TRBJ2-3; D unclear. V shed 5 bases and J shed 5 bases, with 11 bases lying between them. Germline-derived CDR1 and CDR2 are MNHEY and SMNVEV (reference sequence). CDR3 length: 13 residues. The CDR3 coding sequence is TGTGCCAGCAGTCCCCCCCCTGGAGATACGCAGTATTTT. Translation gives CASSPPPGDTQYF.

V usage is TRBV2 and J usage is TRBJ2-2, with a possible D match to TRBD2 (6 bases). CDR1 SNHLY and CDR2 FYNNEI come from the germline V gene. The CDR3 covers 16 residues. V was trimmed by 5 bases and J by 3 bases, leaving 16 bases between them. The DNA of the CDR3 is TGTGCCAGCAGTACCCGGGACTCCATGGACACCGGGGAGCTGTTTTTT. Translated: CASSTRDSMDTGELFF.

As concerns this clone: Other DNA sequences in the sample encode the same CDR3. The chain employs TRBV9 and TRBJ1-2; D might be TRBD1 (6 bases). There are 14 residues in the CDR3. Trimming left V 2 bases short and J 2 bases short, with 10 bases between. CDR1 is SGDLS, CDR2 YYNGEE, per germline. The CDR3 DNA sequence: TGTGCCAGCAGCGTTGGGGGCGGGAACTATGGCTACACCTTC. It is translated as CASSVGGGNYGYTF.

V is TRBV5-6 and J is TRBJ2-7, with unresolved D. V was trimmed by 2 bases and J by 5 bases, leaving 11 bases between them. Germline V gene data show CDR1 as SGHDT and CDR2 as YYEEEE. The CDR3 consists of 13 residues. CDR3 sequence (DNA): TGTGCCAGCAGCTTATTAGAGGCCCACGAGCAGTACTTC. Residues: CASSLLEAHEQYF. Full variable domain (rest looked up from reference TRBV5-6 and TRBJ2-7): DAGVTQSPTHLIKTRGQQVTLRCSPKSGHDTVSWYQQALGQGPQFIFQYYEEEERQRGNFPDRFSGHQFPNYSSELNVNALLLGDSALYLCASSLLEAHEQYFGPGTRLTVT.

The rearrangement uses TRBV4-3 and TRBJ2-7; tentatively, D is TRBD1 or TRBD2 (5 bases each). The ends were cut back, 3 bases at V and 2 bases at J, with 20 bases in the middle. The CDR3 spans 17 residues. In germline, CDR1 is LGHNA, CDR2 YSLEER. CDR3 bases: TGCGCCAGCAGCCAGGGGACGGGTAGTCACCCGGCCTACGAGCAGTACTTC. This codes for CASSQGTGSHPAYEQYF.

This chain connects TRBV7-9 to TRBJ1-1; 9 bases align to TRBD1. Trimming at V came to 0 bases and at J to 7 bases, leaving 6 bases not matched to a gene. CDR1 and CDR2 (germline): SEHNR, FQNEAQ (reference sequence). The CDR3 has 15 amino acids. Written as DNA, the CDR3 is TGTGCCAGCAGCTTAGCTAGGACAGGGGAGCATGAAGCTTTCTTT. Translating it yields CASSLARTGEHEAFF.

CDR3 nucleotides: TGCACCAGCAGCCAAGAGGTCAGTGACTACGAGCAGTACTTC. It specifies CTSSQEVSDYEQYF. This chain uses TRBV1 with TRBJ2-7; the table's D call of TRBD1 was not tested on the DNA. TRBV1 is a pseudogene locus. CDR3 length: 14 amino acids.

This rearrangement joins TRBV6-5 to TRBJ2-7; D is ambiguous. The CDR3 is 14 amino acids. The V end was cut by 4 bases, the J end by 3 bases, with 13 bases between. Germline V gene data show CDR1 as MNHEY and CDR2 as SVGAGI. The CDR3 loop reads CASSSGPGHYEQYF. Written as DNA, the CDR3 is TGTGCCAGCAGTTCTGGTCCGGGTCACTACGAGCAGTACTTC.

This clone was seen just once. This chain links TRBV5-1 with TRBJ2-2, with 7 bases fitting TRBD1. The CDR3 is 18 residues long. Germline V gene sequence: CDR1 SGHRS, CDR2 YFSETQ. With 0 bases clipped from V and 3 bases from J, the junction kept 11 bases outside the gene matches. The DNA of the CDR3 is TGCGCCAGCAGCTTGGCTGGCAGGGGGTCGGGATACACCGGGGAGCTGTTTTTT. Translation gives CASSLAGRGSGYTGELFF. The whole variable domain, filled in from reference TRBV5-1 and TRBJ2-2, reads KAGVTQTPRYLIKTRGQQVTLSCSPISGHRSVSWYQQTPGQGLQFLFEYFSETQRNKGNFPGRFSGRQFSNSRSEMNVSTLELGDSALYLCASSLAGRGSGYTGELFFGEGSRLTVL.

V usage is TRBV7-2 and J usage is TRBJ1-1; D may be TRBD1 (6 bases). CDR3 length: 14 amino acids. The germline gives CDR1 SGHTA, CDR2 FQGNSA. With 2 bases removed from V and 5 bases from J, the gap between germline ends came to 12 bases. This chain's CDR3 is CASSLSRGYTEAFF. CDR3 coding DNA: TGTGCCAGCAGCTTATCCAGGGGTTATACTGAAGCTTTCTTT.

Concerning this clone: At the DNA level, this CDR3 is encoded by other sequences in the same sample as well. The chain joins TRBV9 to TRBJ2-1; D unresolved. The germline V gene encodes CDR1 SGDLS and CDR2 YYNGEE. V lost 0 bases and J 7 bases, leaving 5 bases between the germline ends. The CDR3 loop spans 12 amino acids. CDR3 sequence reads: CASSVAGNEQFF. As DNA, the CDR3 is TGTGCCAGCAGCGTAGCCGGGAATGAGCAGTTCTTC.

The gene calls are TRBV18 and TRBJ2-2; the match to TRBD2 covers 8 bases. The CDR3 covers 16 residues. CDR1 KGHSH and CDR2 LQKENI come from the germline V gene. The V and J ends lost 3 bases and 5 bases, in that order; junction bases with no gene match: 8. This CDR3 reads CASSPQAGEETGELFF. CDR3 sequence (DNA): TGTGCCAGCTCACCTCAAGCGGGAGAAGAAACCGGGGAGCTGTTTTTT.

Worth noting for this clone: Germline is not matched at one junction end, which may reflect a read error. The chain recombines TRBV7-9 with TRBJ1-1; D is uncertain. CDR3 length: 15 residues. Per germline, CDR1 SEHNR and CDR2 FQNEAQ (reference sequence). CDR3 sequence: CASSSIGQANAEAFF. The CDR3 nucleotides are TGTGCCAGCAGCTCGATCGGGCAGGCGAACGCTGAAGCTTTCTTT.

The V gene is TRBV4-1, the J gene TRBJ2-5; perhaps TRBD2 as D (5 bases). Looked up from germline, CDR1 is MGHRA and CDR2 is YSYEKL. The V gene lost 0 bases and the J gene lost 2 bases, with 25 bases spanning the gap. This CDR3 is 20 amino acids long. The CDR3 region is CASSQDVGQERAVLQETQYF. DNA for the CDR3: TGCGCCAGCAGCCAAGATGTCGGGCAGGAACGAGCGGTTTTACAAGAGACCCAGTACTTC.

The chain uses TRBV27 and TRBJ1-2, with D unclear. The CDR3 loop spans 11 amino acids. Per the germline V gene, CDR1 is MNHEY and CDR2 is SMNVEV (reference sequence). Trimming took off 3 bases at V and 9 bases at J, with 8 bases between the two ends. The CDR3 spells CASSFRPSYTF. CDR3 in DNA: TGTGCCAGCAGTTTCCGTCCGAGCTACACCTTC.

This rearrangement joins TRBV29-1 to TRBJ2-7; D is ambiguous. V dropped 2 bases and J dropped 8 bases, with 16 bases sitting between them. Germline V lookup: CDR1 SQVTM, CDR2 ANQGSEA. This CDR3 is 13 amino acids long. The CDR3 bases are TGCAGCGTTGAACCCCATGGAGATATGAAGCAGTACTTC. It codes for CSVEPHGDMKQYF.

The chain carries TRBV2 and TRBJ2-7; a possible D gene is TRBD1 (6 bases). The V end lost 5 bases, the J end lost 5 bases, and 16 bases lay between the germline ends. Germline values: CDR1 SNHLY, CDR2 FYNNEI. The CDR3 totals 14 residues. As DNA, the CDR3 is TGTGCCAGCAGTTCGCGCGACAGGCCCGACGAGCAGTACTTC. As protein: CASSSRDRPDEQYF. Full variable domain (rest looked up from reference TRBV2 and TRBJ2-7): EPEVTQTPSHQVTQMGQEVILRCVPISNHLYFYWYRQILGQKVEFLVSFYNNEISEKSEIFDDQFSVERPDGSNFTLKIRSTKLEDSAMYFCASSSRDRPDEQYFGPGTRLTVT.

The rearrangement uses TRBV6-5 and TRBJ2-3; 10 nucleotides line up with TRBD2. The ends lost 3 bases at V and 0 bases at J; junction bases unmatched: 3. The CDR3 is 16 residues long. CDR1 MNHEY and CDR2 SVGAGI come from the germline V gene. The CDR3: CASSYGLAASTDTQYF. The CDR3 nucleotides are TGTGCCAGCAGTTATGGACTAGCGGCTAGCACAGATACGCAGTATTTT.

The chain is built from TRBV7-6 and TRBJ2-7; TRBD1 is a possible D gene (6 bases). The CDR3 has 15 residues. Trimming took off 3 bases at V and 5 bases at J, with 17 bases between the two ends. CDR1 and CDR2 from the germline V gene are SGHVS and FNYEAQ. CDR3 residues: CASSFGQSSINEQYF. The DNA for the CDR3 is TGTGCCAGCAGCTTCGGACAGAGCAGCATTAACGAGCAGTACTTC.

DNA of the CDR3: TGTGCCAGTAGTATAGACGGCAGTAACAATGAGCAGTTCTTC. Protein: CASSIDGSNNEQFF. This chain uses TRBV19 with TRBJ2-1, with D uncertain. Germline V lookup: CDR1 LNHDA, CDR2 SQIVND (reference sequence). The ends were cut back, 0 bases at V and 5 bases at J, with 8 bases in the middle. The length of the CDR3 is 14 residues.

The chain uses TRBV6-4 and TRBJ2-7; the D gene is possibly TRBD1 (7 bases). CDR3 length: 18 amino acids. Trimming took off 0 bases at V and 7 bases at J, with 25 bases between the two ends. CDR1 and CDR2 from the germline V gene are MRHNA and SNTAGT. The CDR3 DNA follows: TGTGCCAGCAGTGACTCTTCCCAGGCGGGGACAGCGGATAAAGAGCAGTACTTC. As protein: CASSDSSQAGTADKEQYF.

This chain uses TRBV10-2 with TRBJ1-5; no clear D. The CDR3 has 12 amino acids. The V end was cut by 0 bases, the J end by 6 bases, with 3 bases between. Germline V CDR1 and CDR2: WSHSY, SAAADI. This CDR3 is CASSESFQPQHF. CDR3 nucleotide sequence: TGCGCCAGCAGTGAGTCGTTTCAGCCCCAGCATTTT.

The V call is TRBV29-1, the J call TRBJ2-2; D is unresolved. The length of the CDR3 is 14 residues. Germline lookup yields CDR1 SQVTM and CDR2 ANQGSEA. Trimming shortened V by 3 bases and J by 0 bases, and 8 bases separated the two germline ends. DNA of the CDR3: TGCAGCGTTGAGTTCGAGACGAACACCGGGGAGCTGTTTTTT. Amino acid sequence: CSVEFETNTGELFF.

This chain uses TRBV6-1 with TRBJ2-1, with D hard to call. Germline values: CDR1 MNHNS, CDR2 SASEGT. The CDR3 spans 15 residues. V was trimmed by 0 bases and J by 8 bases, leaving 14 bases between them. The CDR3 DNA is TGTGCCAGCAGTGAAGCCGCGGTGGGGTTGGATGAGCAGTTCTTC. This gives the protein CASSEAAVGLDEQFF.

The chain combines TRBV9 with TRBJ2-1; 12 bases align to TRBD2. Trimming at V came to 3 bases and at J to 1 base, leaving 2 bases not matched to a gene. CDR3 size: 16 residues. The germline V gene has CDR1 SGDLS and CDR2 YYNGEE. The CDR3 spells CASSGTSGKSYNEQFF. The CDR3 DNA is TGTGCCAGCAGCGGGACTAGCGGGAAATCCTACAATGAGCAGTTCTTC. The whole variable domain, filled in from reference TRBV9 and TRBJ2-1, reads DSGVTQTPKHLITATGQRVTLRCSPRSGDLSVYWYQQSLDQGLQFLIQYYNGEERAKGNILERFSAQQFPDLHSELNLSSLELGDSALYFCASSGTSGKSYNEQFFGPGTRLTVL.